The 15 T cell receptor beta chains listed next were all sequenced from one sample in a study of regulatory T cells in long-lasting Graves disease. The time point denotes: newly diagnosed GD, antithyroid drugs for less than 3 months. The TCR library was made from RNA that had been extracted from PBMCs in TRIzol. CDR3-region Arm-PCR and iRepertoire HTBI primers produced the TCR beta libraries. Via MiXCR, TCRdb re-called the multiplex PCR reads, giving one row per CDR3 protein. The data contain under 800,000 distinct CDR3 sequences, about 16% of them singletons. These data also formed part of another study, on T cells in Graves' hyperthyroidism and ophthalmopathy.

Sequencing was performed on peripheral blood mononuclear cells (PBMCs), taken at new diagnosis, from a patient treated with antithyroid drugs. These receptors were obtained from a woman aged 25 to 45 with Graves disease.

Ten or more counts support this clonotype. J is TRBJ2-3 and V is TRBV7-2; unclear D gene. CDR1 SGHTA and CDR2 FQGNSA come from the germline V gene. This CDR3 spans 13 amino acids. Trimming cost V 5 bases and J 6 bases, with 12 bases left between them. The CDR3: CASSPRLGDTQYF. The DNA of the CDR3 is TGTGCCAGCAGCCCTCGACTCGGCGATACGCAGTATTTT.

This clonotype was seen many times. The chain uses TRBV2 and TRBJ2-7, with TRBD2 matching over 11 bases. The V segment lost 3 bases and the J segment 4 bases; nucleotides outside the gene matches: 11. The CDR3 is 17 residues long. CDR1 is SNHLY and CDR2 is FYNNEI in the germline V gene. This CDR3 reads CASSDASTSGITYEQYF. CDR3 bases: TGTGCCAGCAGTGATGCCTCGACTAGCGGGATTACGTACGAGCAGTACTTC.

This clonotype was recorded a few times. This chain joins TRBV5-1 and TRBJ2-2; 7 nucleotides agree with TRBD2. This CDR3 contains 18 residues. CDR1 and CDR2 (germline): SGHRS, YFSETQ. V trimming: 0 bases; J trimming: 3 bases; junction bases outside the gene matches: 11. CDR3 DNA sequence: TGCGCCAGCAGCTTGGTTTTCAGCGGGAAGAAGGACACCGGGGAGCTGTTTTTT. Its protein is CASSLVFSGKKDTGELFF.

This chain uses TRBV5-4 with TRBJ1-2; D is uncertain. V was shortened by 4 bases and J by 4 bases, with 11 bases between the two germline ends. The germline CDR1 and CDR2 sequences are SGHNT and YYREEE (reference sequence). The CDR3 is made up of 13 amino acids. The CDR3 reads CASSTDGLYGYTF. The CDR3 bases are TGTGCCAGCAGCACCGACGGACTCTATGGCTACACCTTC.

To note about this clonotype: This may be a read error: a much more frequent sequence differs by one nucleotide. V usage is TRBV7-9 and J usage is TRBJ2-3, with TRBD2 identical over 8 bases. The V gene end was trimmed by 1 base and the J gene end by 2 bases; junction bases not matched to a gene: 2. Germline lookup yields CDR1 SEHNR and CDR2 FQNEAQ (reference sequence). This CDR3 has 15 residues. As DNA, the CDR3 is TGTGCCAGCAGCTTAGTAGCGGGAAACACAGATACGCAGTATTTT. It specifies CASSLVAGNTDTQYF.

This clonotype was counted at least ten times. The chain employs TRBV24-1 and TRBJ2-1, with D maybe TRBD2 (6 bases). V was trimmed by 3 bases and J by 7 bases, leaving 18 bases between them. This CDR3 comprises 16 residues. Germline CDR1 reads KGHDR; CDR2 reads SFDVKD. CDR3 protein: CATSDTPSVGNNEQFF. DNA of the CDR3: TGTGCCACCAGTGATACTCCTAGCGTGGGGAATAATGAGCAGTTCTTC.

This rearrangement joins TRBV6-5 to TRBJ1-5; D is ambiguous. The length of the CDR3 is 15 residues. CDR1 is MNHEY and CDR2 is SVGAGI in the germline V gene. The V gene lost 0 bases and the J gene lost 4 bases, with 10 bases spanning the gap. Written as DNA, the CDR3 is TGTGCCAGCAGTTACTCGATAAACGGAAATCAGCCCCAGCATTTT. This translates into CASSYSINGNQPQHF.

As concerns this clonotype: It may be a read error: a sequence one base away is much more abundant. V is TRBV6-1 and J is TRBJ1-1, with no clear D. The CDR3 is 15 residues long. Germline CDR1 is MNHNS and CDR2 is SASEGT. The CDR3 sequence: CACSPLEMMNTEAFF. In nucleotides, the CDR3 is TGTGCCTGCAGCCCCTTGGAAATGATGAACACTGAAGCTTTCTTT.

Comment on this clonotype: Since a much larger clone is just one base distant, this may be a read error. The rearrangement uses TRBV2 and TRBJ2-6; 7 bases align to TRBD2. This CDR3 is built from 17 residues. Trimming took 10 bases from V and 0 from J; bases not matched to a gene: 12. Germline lookup yields CDR1 SNHLY and CDR2 FYNNEI. The CDR3 nucleotides read TGTGCCACCAAAGAGGGGACTACCGACTCTGGGGCCAACGTCCTGACTTTC. It translates to CATKEGTTDSGANVLTF.

This chain uses TRBV20-1 with TRBJ1-2, with D uncertain. The CDR3 runs to 14 residues. In germline, CDR1 is DFQATT, CDR2 SNEGSKA (reference sequence). Trimming shortened V by 2 bases and J by 2 bases, and 12 bases separated the two germline ends. DNA for the CDR3: TGCAGTGCTAGACCCCCGCAGGACAACTATGGCTACACCTTC. Translated: CSARPPQDNYGYTF.

This clonotype was seen only a few times. The chain has TRBV19 and TRBJ2-7, with D possibly matching TRBD1 (5 bases). The CDR3 runs to 14 residues. Germline V gene lookup returns CDR1 LNHDA and CDR2 SQIVND (reference sequence). V lost 3 bases, J lost 7 bases, and 16 bases lay in between. The CDR3 spells CASSISDTAREQYF. In nucleotides, the CDR3 is TGTGCCAGTAGTATTTCGGACACCGCGAGGGAGCAGTACTTC.

This clonotype was seen more than once but under ten times. V usage is TRBV20-1 and J usage is TRBJ2-4; 13 bases are shared with TRBD2. CDR3 length: 17 amino acids. The germline CDR1 and CDR2 sequences are DFQATT and SNEGSKA (reference sequence). J was trimmed by 7 bases and V by 2 bases; bases with no gene match: 11. CDR3 protein: CSARPAGLAGSDNIQYF. CDR3 coding DNA: TGCAGTGCTAGACCCGCGGGACTAGCGGGATCGGACAACATTCAGTACTTC.

In its sample, this clonotype was seen many times. The V call is TRBV3-1, the J call TRBJ2-7; 8 bases match TRBD2. From germline, CDR1 is LGHDT and CDR2 YNNKEL (reference sequence). J gave up 5 bases and V 3 bases, and 9 bases lay outside the gene matches. The CDR3 runs 15 residues. This CDR3 reads CASSQTSGSRDEQYF. The CDR3 DNA sequence: TGTGCCAGCAGCCAGACCAGCGGGAGTCGCGACGAGCAGTACTTC.

This clonotype appeared many times. The J gene is TRBJ2-7, the V gene TRBV12-3 or TRBV12-4, with D tentatively TRBD2 (5 bases). The CDR3 has 14 amino acids. Trimming took off 6 bases at V and 2 bases at J, with 14 bases between the two ends. The CDR3 nucleotides are TGTGCCAGCAGAACGGGATCCTCCACCTACGAGCAGTACTTC. As protein: CASRTGSSTYEQYF.

The chain is built from TRBV5-8 and TRBJ2-7; D may match TRBD1 or TRBD2 (6 bases each). This CDR3 has 14 residues. CDR1 and CDR2 from the germline V gene are SGHTS and YDEGEE. Trimming removed 0 bases from V and 7 bases from J, with 14 bases in between. The CDR3 protein is CASSLVPGAGEQYF. DNA of the CDR3: TGTGCCAGCAGCTTGGTTCCAGGGGCGGGGGAGCAGTACTTC.